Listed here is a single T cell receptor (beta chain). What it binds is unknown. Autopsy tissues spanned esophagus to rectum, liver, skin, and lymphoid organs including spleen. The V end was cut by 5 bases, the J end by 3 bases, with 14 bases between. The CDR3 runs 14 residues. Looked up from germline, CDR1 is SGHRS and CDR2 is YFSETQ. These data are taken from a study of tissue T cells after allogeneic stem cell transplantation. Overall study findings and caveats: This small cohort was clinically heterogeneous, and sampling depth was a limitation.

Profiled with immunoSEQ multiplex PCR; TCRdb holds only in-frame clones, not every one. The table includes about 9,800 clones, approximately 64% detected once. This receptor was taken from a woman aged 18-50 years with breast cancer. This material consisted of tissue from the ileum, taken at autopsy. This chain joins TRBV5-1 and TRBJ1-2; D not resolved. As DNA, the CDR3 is TGCGCCAGCAGGGGCAGCGACTCTCACTATGGCTACACCTTC. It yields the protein CASRGSDSHYGYTF. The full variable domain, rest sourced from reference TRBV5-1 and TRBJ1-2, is KAGVTQTPRYLIKTRGQQVTLSCSPISGHRSVSWYQQTPGQGLQFLFEYFSETQRNKGNFPGRFSGRQFSNSRSEMNVSTLELGDSALYLCASRGSDSHYGYTFGSGTRLTVV.